The 32 T cell receptor beta chains reported below all come from one sample, sequenced in a study of shared clonotypes between healthy human individuals. CD8 cells classed as naive were CD45RO-negative and positively selected for CCR7, excluding terminally differentiated effector memory CD45RA+ cells. Assay: immunoSEQ multiplex PCR; the TCRdb copy retains only in-frame clones and omits some. Of nearly 2 million clones listed, around 96% are singletons. The sequencing input was naive CD8+ T cells sorted from blood. The source of these receptors is a man aged 18 to 30 in good health.

The chain joins TRBV5-4 to TRBJ2-1; D may be TRBD1 (6 bases). Germline V gene lookup returns CDR1 SGHNT and CDR2 YYREEE (reference sequence). The germline V and J ends were trimmed by 0 bases and 10 bases, with 14 bases remaining between them. This CDR3 spans 14 amino acids. The CDR3 DNA reads TGTGCCAGCAGCTTGGACAGGGAATTTATGGAGCAGTTCTTC. Translated, it gives CASSLDREFMEQFF.

This clone has just a few counts. The chain carries TRBV4-1 and TRBJ1-6; 7 bases are shared with TRBD1. The length of the CDR3 is 15 residues. V was clipped by 6 bases and J by 7 bases; unmatched bases: 9. The germline gives CDR1 MGHRA, CDR2 YSYEKL. In DNA form, the CDR3 reads TGCGCCAGCAGATCGGGAAAGACAGGGAATTCACCCCTCCACTTT. As protein: CASRSGKTGNSPLHF.

The chain carries TRBV5-8 and TRBJ1-4; 8 bases align to TRBD1. The V and J ends lost 2 bases and 8 bases, in that order; junction bases with no gene match: 14. The germline gives CDR1 SGHTS, CDR2 YDEGEE. CDR3 length equals 17 residues. The CDR3 DNA follows: TGTGCCAGCAGCTTAGGTGGCAGGGGGCCTATTGGAGAAAAACTGTTTTTT. Translating it yields CASSLGGRGPIGEKLFF.

The chain is built from TRBV28 and TRBJ1-5; TRBD1 might be the D (5 bases). Germline loops: CDR1 MDHEN, CDR2 SYDVKM. Trimming removed 6 bases at V and 4 bases at J, with 10 bases between. CDR3 length equals 13 residues. CDR3 in amino acids: CASSRTGNQPQHF. CDR3 coding DNA: TGTGCCAGCAGCCGTACAGGTAATCAGCCCCAGCATTTT.

The gene calls are TRBV11-2 and TRBJ2-5; D perhaps matches TRBD2 (6 bases). Germline V gene data show CDR1 as SGHAT and CDR2 as FQNNGV. The CDR3 extends over 14 amino acids. Between the trimmed V and J ends, which lost 6 bases and 1 base, there was a span of 12 bases. This chain's CDR3 is CASRPSGSQETQYF. The CDR3 DNA follows: TGTGCCAGCAGGCCTTCCGGGAGCCAAGAGACCCAGTACTTC. Complete variable domain (other parts from reference TRBV11-2 and TRBJ2-5): EAGVAQSPRYKIIEKRQSVAFWCNPISGHATLYWYQQILGQGPKLLIQFQNNGVVDDSQLPKDRFSAERLKGVDSTLKIQPAKLEDSAVYLCASRPSGSQETQYFGPGTRLLVL.

The J gene is TRBJ1-2, the V gene TRBV6-5; 7 bases line up with TRBD1. V lost 9 bases and J lost 8; bases outside the gene matches: 9. Germline CDR1 MNHEY, CDR2 SVGAGI. CDR3 length: 12 residues. CDR3: CASRQGSQGYTF. As DNA, the CDR3 is TGTGCCAGTAGACAGGGCTCGCAAGGCTACACCTTC.

The chain employs TRBV6-1 and TRBJ1-4; D gene unclear. The germline V gene has CDR1 MNHNS and CDR2 SASEGT. The CDR3 extends over 13 amino acids. The ends were cut back, 8 bases at V and 6 bases at J, with 13 bases in the middle. The CDR3: CASRSPGHEKLFF. Here the CDR3 DNA reads TGTGCCAGCCGGTCTCCGGGCCATGAAAAACTGTTTTTT.

V gene TRBV27 combines with J gene TRBJ1-5; 12 positions agree with TRBD1. This CDR3 comprises 17 residues. Germline V gene data show CDR1 as MNHEY and CDR2 as SMNVEV (reference sequence). J gave up 4 bases and V 1 base, and 5 bases lay outside the gene matches. The CDR3 reads CASSLLGTGGLNQPQHF. In DNA, the CDR3 is TGTGCCAGCAGTTTATTAGGGACAGGGGGCTTAAATCAGCCCCAGCATTTT.

This clone was picked up one time. V gene TRBV11-1 combines with J gene TRBJ1-2; possibly TRBD1 for D (5 bases). V lost 2 bases and J 8 bases, leaving 12 bases between the germline ends. The CDR3 loop spans 13 amino acids. Germline V gene lookup returns CDR1 SGHAT and CDR2 FQDESV (reference sequence). The CDR3 nucleotides are TGTGCCAGCAGCTTATCGGCAGGGAAAGGCTACACCTTC. This codes for CASSLSAGKGYTF.

V is TRBV4-3 and J is TRBJ2-2; TRBD2 might be the D (6 bases). Trimming pared 0 bases from V and 6 bases from J, leaving 17 bases between. This CDR3 has 17 residues. Germline V CDR1 and CDR2: LGHNA, YSLEER. In DNA, the CDR3 is TGCGCCAGCAGCCAAGATCCGGAGTCCGGGGAGGCCGGGGAGCTGTTTTTT. This codes for CASSQDPESGEAGELFF.

This rearrangement joins TRBV11-2 to TRBJ1-5, with 9 bases matching TRBD1. The J segment lost 0 bases and the V segment lost 4 bases, leaving 4 bases of the junction unmatched. The CDR3 is made up of 16 amino acids. The germline V gene encodes CDR1 SGHAT and CDR2 FQNNGV. The CDR3 spells CASSSGQGISNQPQHF. CDR3 DNA: TGTGCCAGCAGCTCCGGACAGGGGATTAGCAATCAGCCCCAGCATTTT.

The chain uses TRBV4-3 and TRBJ1-2; 8 bases are shared with TRBD1. Germline lookup yields CDR1 LGHNA and CDR2 YSLEER. The CDR3 covers 16 residues. V shed 0 bases and J 4 bases; nucleotides not matched to a gene: 7. The CDR3 DNA is TGCGCCAGCAGCCAAGACCCTGGACAGGGTGGCTATGGCTACACCTTC. Translation gives CASSQDPGQGGYGYTF.

V gene TRBV11-2 combines with J gene TRBJ2-4; TRBD1 might be the D (6 bases). V dropped 0 bases and J dropped 8 bases, with 11 bases sitting between them. Germline V gene sequence: CDR1 SGHAT, CDR2 FQNNGV. The CDR3 consists of 14 residues. The CDR3 region is CASSLDTGWDIQYF. In nucleotides, the CDR3 is TGTGCCAGCAGCTTAGACACAGGGTGGGACATTCAGTACTTC.

As DNA, the CDR3 is TGTGCCAGCAGTTTGGTGGGCGGGACTCAGCCCCAGCATTTT. Translation: CASSLVGGTQPQHF. The J gene is TRBJ1-5, the V gene TRBV27, with D possibly TRBD1 on 5 matching bases. From germline, CDR1 is MNHEY and CDR2 SMNVEV (reference sequence). V lost 3 bases and J 6 bases, leaving 12 bases between the germline ends. The CDR3 is 14 amino acids.

The gene calls are TRBV11-2 and TRBJ2-7, with D possibly called TRBD1 or TRBD2 (5 bases each). CDR3 length: 13 residues. CDR1 and CDR2 (germline): SGHAT, FQNNGV. V was clipped by 6 bases and J by 3 bases, with 12 bases between them. Here the CDR3 reads CASSAGTNYEQYF. The CDR3 coding sequence is TGTGCCAGCAGTGCCGGGACCAACTACGAGCAGTACTTC.

J is TRBJ2-5 and V is TRBV5-8; D is possibly TRBD2 (5 bases). CDR3 length: 9 amino acids. V was clipped by 9 bases and J by 7 bases, with 7 bases between them. The V gene's germline CDR1 is SGHTS and CDR2 YDEGEE. The CDR3 sequence: CATGGTQYF. In DNA form, the CDR3 reads TGTGCCACCGGAGGGACCCAGTACTTC.

J is TRBJ2-2 and V is TRBV28, with TRBD1 identical over 9 bases. The CDR3 is 18 residues long. Germline V gene sequence: CDR1 MDHEN, CDR2 SYDVKM. After removal of 7 bases from V and 1 base from J, the junction contained 13 bases not matched to a gene. CDR3 in amino acids: CASTRTPGTGLNTGELFF. Written as DNA, the CDR3 is TGTGCCAGCACACGAACTCCCGGGACAGGGTTGAACACCGGGGAGCTGTTTTTT.

This chain joins TRBV7-2 and TRBJ2-7, with D perhaps matching TRBD2 (6 bases). This CDR3 comprises 17 residues. V lost 2 bases, J lost 0 bases, and 17 bases lay in between. Germline V gene lookup returns CDR1 SGHTA and CDR2 FQGNSA. The chain's CDR3 is CASSLPAEGPSSYEQYF. Written as DNA, the CDR3 is TGTGCCAGCAGCTTACCAGCGGAGGGGCCTAGCTCCTACGAGCAGTACTTC. The complete variable domain, with remaining parts taken from reference TRBV7-2 and TRBJ2-7, reads GAGVSQSPSNKVTEKGKDVELRCDPISGHTALYWYRQSLGQGLEFLIYFQGNSAPDKSGLPSDRFSAERTGGSVSTLTIQRTQQEDSAVYLCASSLPAEGPSSYEQYFGPGTRLTVT.

This sequence joins TRBV11-2 and TRBJ2-7; D call uncertain. Trimming left V 0 bases short and J 4 bases short, with 7 bases between. This CDR3 contains 13 residues. Germline lookup yields CDR1 SGHAT and CDR2 FQNNGV. The CDR3 is CASSLDPEYEQYF. In DNA, the CDR3 is TGTGCCAGCAGCTTAGATCCGGAGTACGAGCAGTACTTC. Together with reference TRBV11-2 and TRBJ2-7, the CDR3 gives the full variable domain: EAGVAQSPRYKIIEKRQSVAFWCNPISGHATLYWYQQILGQGPKLLIQFQNNGVVDDSQLPKDRFSAERLKGVDSTLKIQPAKLEDSAVYLCASSLDPEYEQYFGPGTRLTVT.

The chain employs TRBV11-2 and TRBJ2-3; 7 nucleotides align to TRBD2. Germline CDR1 and CDR2: SGHAT and FQNNGV. V dropped 1 base and J dropped 4; count of bases not matched to a gene: 5. The CDR3 spans 15 residues. CDR3 sequence reads: CASSLASGTSDTQYF. As DNA, the CDR3 is TGTGCCAGCAGCTTAGCCAGCGGGACCTCAGATACGCAGTATTTT.

This chain joins TRBV4-1 and TRBJ2-1; 8 bases line up with TRBD1. The V gene's germline CDR1 is MGHRA and CDR2 YSYEKL. J lost 4 bases, V lost 7 bases, and 6 bases had no gene match. The CDR3 covers 14 residues. The CDR3 loop reads CASMVRQGYNEQFF. The CDR3 coding sequence is TGCGCCAGCATGGTTAGACAGGGGTACAATGAGCAGTTCTTC.

The chain employs TRBV13 and TRBJ1-1; TRBD1 agrees at 7 bases. Germline-derived CDR1 and CDR2 are PRHDT and FYEKMQ (reference sequence). CDR3 size: 14 residues. Germline trimming cut 4 bases from V and 5 bases from J; bases unmatched to any gene: 7. The CDR3 coding sequence is TGTGCCAGCAGCTCCCGACAGGGCCTGACTGAAGCTTTCTTT. Translated: CASSSRQGLTEAFF.

With respect to this clone: Different DNA sequences within this sample yield the same CDR3. The V gene is TRBV6-5, the J gene TRBJ1-2; the D gene is possibly TRBD1 (5 bases). The CDR3 contains 13 residues. The germline CDR1 and CDR2 sequences are MNHEY and SVGAGI. V was cut by 0 bases and J by 8 bases, with 10 bases left in between. The DNA for the CDR3 is TGTGCCAGCAGTTACTCGGGGGGGAGCGGCTACACCTTC. Encoded protein: CASSYSGGSGYTF.

Regarding this clone: A much larger clone differs from this one at a single base, so this may be a read error. Within the sample, other DNA sequences also encode this same CDR3. The chain employs TRBV7-9 and TRBJ2-7, with D uncertain. The germline V gene has CDR1 SEHNR and CDR2 FQNEAQ (reference sequence). Trimming cost V 1 base and J 6 bases, with 4 bases left between them. The CDR3 length is 11 residues. This chain's CDR3 is CASSLGAEQYF. CDR3 bases: TGTGCCAGCAGCTTAGGTGCCGAGCAGTACTTC.

The CDR3 is CASSIGGSRNLYEQYF. The CDR3 region has the DNA TGTGCCAGTAGTATTGGCGGCTCGAGAAACCTTTACGAGCAGTACTTC. The chain couples TRBV19 to TRBJ2-7, with D unclear. V was clipped by 3 bases and J by 4 bases, with 19 bases between them. Germline assignment: CDR1 LNHDA and CDR2 SQIVND (reference sequence). This CDR3 is 16 amino acids long.

In this sample, this clone turned up a few times. The chain couples TRBV19 to TRBJ1-6; maybe TRBD1 (5 bases). Per germline, CDR1 LNHDA and CDR2 SQIVND (reference sequence). Trimming took 5 bases from V and 2 from J, leaving 7 bases between them. The CDR3 is 14 residues long. CDR3 DNA sequence: TGTGCCAGTAGTCTGACAGCCTATAATTCACCCCTCCACTTT. It codes for CASSLTAYNSPLHF.

The genes are TRBV6-5 and TRBJ1-1; D is perhaps TRBD1 (5 bases). Germline CDR1 reads MNHEY; CDR2 reads SVGAGI. V lost 8 bases to trimming and J lost 4 bases, with 14 bases between them. CDR3 length: 13 amino acids. CDR3 in DNA: TGTGCCAGCGCTCTAGGGGTCGGCACTGAAGCTTTCTTT. Translating gives CASALGVGTEAFF.

The rearrangement joins TRBV4-2 to TRBJ2-5, with 8 bases fitting TRBD2. CDR3 length: 17 amino acids. Per germline, CDR1 LGHNA and CDR2 YNFKEQ. The ends lost 0 bases at V and 5 bases at J; junction bases unmatched: 11. The CDR3 DNA follows: TGTGCCAGCAGCCAAGATCAGGATAGCGGGGTATGGGAGACCCAGTACTTC. Translation gives CASSQDQDSGVWETQYF.

This clone was seen more than once but under ten times. The sample has other DNA sequences that encode this CDR3 too. The V call is TRBV5-4, the J call TRBJ2-7; D remains unclear. The CDR3 runs 13 residues. V lost 1 base, J lost 0 bases, and 5 bases lay in between. Germline loops: CDR1 SGHNT, CDR2 YYREEE (reference sequence). The CDR3 DNA reads TGTGCCAGCAGCTTGTACAGCTCCTACGAGCAGTACTTC. It specifies CASSLYSSYEQYF.

The chain couples TRBV2 to TRBJ1-5; unclear D gene. Trimming cost V 1 base and J 0 bases, with 7 bases left between them. Germline CDR1 SNHLY, CDR2 FYNNEI. The CDR3 length is 15 residues. CDR3 sequence: CASSEEPISNQPQHF. CDR3 coding DNA: TGTGCCAGCAGTGAAGAACCGATTAGCAATCAGCCCCAGCATTTT.

The gene calls are TRBV7-9 and TRBJ2-2, with 8 bases fitting TRBD2. The germline V gene encodes CDR1 SEHNR and CDR2 FQNEAQ (reference sequence). The trim removed 5 bases at V and 4 bases at J, leaving 6 bases unmatched. The CDR3 extends over 15 amino acids. The CDR3 sequence: CASSPAGGPTGELFF. Written as DNA, the CDR3 is TGTGCCAGCAGCCCCGCGGGGGGTCCCACCGGGGAGCTGTTTTTT. Complete variable domain (other parts from reference TRBV7-9 and TRBJ2-2): DTGVSQNPRHKITKRGQNVTFRCDPISEHNRLYWYRQTLGQGPEFLTYFQNEAQLEKSRLLSDRFSAERPKGSFSTLEIQRTEQGDSAMYLCASSPAGGPTGELFFGEGSRLTVL.

This clone was detected once. The chain's CDR3 is CASSPFTSGSRTDTQYF. The CDR3 DNA reads as TGTGCCAGCAGCCCCTTCACTAGCGGATCACGCACAGATACGCAGTATTTT. The chain employs TRBV7-9 and TRBJ2-3; 8 nucleotides line up with TRBD2. This CDR3 contains 17 residues. The V gene's germline CDR1 is SEHNR and CDR2 FQNEAQ (reference sequence). Losses at the gene ends were 5 bases for V and 1 base for J; bases not matched to a gene: 11.